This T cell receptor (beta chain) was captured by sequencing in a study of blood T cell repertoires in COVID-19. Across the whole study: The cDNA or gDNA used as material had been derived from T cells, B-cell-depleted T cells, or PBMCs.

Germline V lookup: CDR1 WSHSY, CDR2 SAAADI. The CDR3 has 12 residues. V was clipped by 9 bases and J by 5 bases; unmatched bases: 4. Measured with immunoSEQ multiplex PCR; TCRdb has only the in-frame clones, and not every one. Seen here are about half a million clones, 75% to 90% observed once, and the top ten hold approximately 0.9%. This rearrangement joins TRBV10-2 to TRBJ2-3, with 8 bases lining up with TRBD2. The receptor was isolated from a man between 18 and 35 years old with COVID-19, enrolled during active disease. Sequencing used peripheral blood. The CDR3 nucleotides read TGCGCCAGTAGCGGGGCGAGAGATACGCAGTATTTT. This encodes CASSGARDTQYF.